These 23 T cell receptor beta chains were sequenced from one sample in a study of shared clonotypes between healthy human individuals. Method: immunoSEQ multiplex PCR; TCRdb's copy keeps in-frame clones and lacks some. The table records about 1.5 million clones, around 98% of them present only once. Sequencing was done on a sample of naive CD4+ T cells sorted from blood. Regarding subset: CD45RA+ positively selected. The origin of the receptors is a man under 40 in good health.

The rearrangement uses TRBV19 and TRBJ2-2; 11 bases line up with TRBD2. V shed 5 bases and J 4 bases; nucleotides not matched to a gene: 12. This CDR3 has 18 amino acids. CDR1 and CDR2 from the germline V gene are LNHDA and SQIVND (reference sequence). The CDR3 protein is CASSVIAGGISPTGELFF. The CDR3 DNA follows: TGTGCCAGTAGTGTCATAGCGGGAGGGATCTCGCCCACCGGGGAGCTGTTTTTT.

The chain is built from TRBV7-2 and TRBJ1-3; D ambiguous. The V end lost 1 base, the J end lost 5 bases, and 9 bases lay between the germline ends. Germline values: CDR1 SGHTA, CDR2 FQGNSA. The CDR3 sequence is 14 residues long. CDR3 nucleotides: TGTGCCAGCAGCTTAGGGGCTTCTCGAAACACCATATATTTT. Residues: CASSLGASRNTIYF. Together with reference TRBV7-2 and TRBJ1-3, the CDR3 gives the full variable domain: GAGVSQSPSNKVTEKGKDVELRCDPISGHTALYWYRQSLGQGLEFLIYFQGNSAPDKSGLPSDRFSAERTGGSVSTLTIQRTQQEDSAVYLCASSLGASRNTIYFGEGSWLTVV.

This chain uses TRBV5-6 with TRBJ1-5, with D tentatively TRBD1 (6 bases). V was clipped by 1 base and J by 5 bases, with 16 bases between them. CDR3 length: 16 amino acids. Per the germline V gene, CDR1 is SGHDT and CDR2 is YYEEEE. This CDR3 reads CASSLIRQGRDQPQHF. Here the CDR3 DNA reads TGTGCCAGCAGCTTGATAAGGCAGGGGCGCGATCAGCCCCAGCATTTT.

The chain links TRBV2 to TRBJ1-1; 7 bases agree with TRBD1. J gave up 4 bases and V 4 bases, and 6 bases lay outside the gene matches. There are 14 residues in the CDR3. Germline V gene data show CDR1 as SNHLY and CDR2 as FYNNEI. The CDR3 is CASSVSQGFTEAFF. CDR3 DNA: TGTGCCAGCAGTGTCTCACAGGGGTTCACTGAAGCTTTCTTT.

The genes are TRBV6-1 and TRBJ2-5, with 9 bases identical to TRBD1. J lost 1 base, V lost 2 bases, and 5 bases had no gene match. The CDR3 consists of 16 residues. Looked up from germline, CDR1 is MNHNS and CDR2 is SASEGT. The DNA of the CDR3 is TGTGCCAGCAGTGAATACGCGACAGGGGGCCAAGAGACCCAGTACTTC. Its protein is CASSEYATGGQETQYF.

The rearrangement uses TRBV7-8 and TRBJ2-1; 8 bases line up with TRBD2. Germline V CDR1 and CDR2: SGHVS, FQNEAQ. CDR3 length: 13 amino acids. With V trimmed by 6 bases and J by 15 bases, 13 bases remained unmatched. The CDR3 sequence is CASSWEGLGEGFF. CDR3 sequence (DNA): TGTGCCAGCAGTTGGGAGGGACTAGGCGAGGGGTTCTTC.

The V gene is TRBV27, the J gene TRBJ2-7, with D perhaps TRBD1 (6 bases). The ends were cut back, 11 bases at V and 2 bases at J, with 7 bases in the middle. CDR1 is MNHEY and CDR2 is SMNVEV in the germline V gene (reference sequence). This CDR3 contains 10 residues. The CDR3, as DNA: TGTGCCGGGACAACCTACGAGCAGTACTTC. Translating it yields CAGTTYEQYF.

The J gene is TRBJ1-4, the V gene TRBV29-1; no firm D call. Trimming removed 5 bases at V and 7 bases at J, with 14 bases between. In germline, CDR1 is SQVTM, CDR2 ANQGSEA. This CDR3 is 13 amino acids long. DNA for the CDR3: TGCAGCGTTTATTTGCCTGGGGTTGAAAAACTGTTTTTT. It translates to CSVYLPGVEKLFF.

J is TRBJ1-5 and V is TRBV19; D is possibly TRBD1 (5 bases). CDR3 length equals 15 residues. V lost 1 base and J 3 bases, leaving 10 bases between the germline ends. The V gene's germline CDR1 is LNHDA and CDR2 SQIVND (reference sequence). The CDR3 loop reads CASSIGMGTNQPQHF. DNA for the CDR3: TGTGCCAGTAGTATAGGAATGGGGACCAATCAGCCCCAGCATTTT.

The chain joins TRBV5-4 to TRBJ2-1; the D gene is possibly TRBD2 (6 bases). CDR1 is SGHNT and CDR2 is YYREEE in the germline V gene (reference sequence). The CDR3 length is 15 residues. V was shortened by 3 bases and J by 3 bases, with 13 bases between the two germline ends. The CDR3 here is CASSSATGDYNEQFF. In DNA, the CDR3 is TGTGCCAGCAGCTCGGCGACGGGAGACTACAATGAGCAGTTCTTC.

The J gene is TRBJ2-6, the V gene TRBV7-6; 9 bases map to TRBD1. This CDR3 spans 17 amino acids. Trimming cost V 4 bases and J 4 bases; bases outside gene matches: 8. CDR1 is SGHVS and CDR2 is FNYEAQ in the germline V gene. The CDR3 bases are TGTGCCAGCAGCTCGGGACAGGGATCGTCCGGGGCCAACGTCCTGACTTTC. Amino acids: CASSSGQGSSGANVLTF.

This chain uses TRBV10-2 with TRBJ2-7, with 10 bases that match TRBD2. Germline V gives CDR1 WSHSY, CDR2 SAAADI. This CDR3 contains 15 residues. The V segment lost 6 bases and the J segment 1 base; nucleotides outside the gene matches: 6. The chain's CDR3 is CASRILAGISYEQYF. The CDR3 DNA follows: TGCGCCAGCAGGATACTAGCGGGAATATCCTACGAGCAGTACTTC.

The chain joins TRBV11-2 to TRBJ1-1; 7 bases map to TRBD1. The CDR3 is 13 residues long. V lost 5 bases to trimming and J lost 3 bases; unmatched junction nucleotides: 3. The germline V gene has CDR1 SGHAT and CDR2 FQNNGV. The CDR3, as DNA: TGTGCCAGCAGCCGTGACAGGGACACTGAAGCTTTCTTT. Translating it yields CASSRDRDTEAFF.

This clone was observed once. The chain combines TRBV18 with TRBJ2-3; the match to TRBD2 covers 10 bases. Per germline, CDR1 KGHSH and CDR2 LQKENI. With 8 bases clipped from V and 3 bases from J, the junction kept 11 bases outside the gene matches. CDR3 size: 16 residues. CDR3 nucleotides: TGTGCCAGCCCCCCGCTAGCGGGAGCCGTTACAGATACGCAGTATTTT. Amino acids: CASPPLAGAVTDTQYF.

CDR3 protein: CASSPGQAASTDTQYF. The CDR3 DNA reads TGTGCCAGCAGCCCGGGACAGGCCGCTAGCACAGATACGCAGTATTTT. The chain couples TRBV5-4 to TRBJ2-3; 8 nucleotides match TRBD1. The CDR3 length is 16 residues. CDR1 is SGHNT, CDR2 YYREEE, per germline (reference sequence). Trimming removed 4 bases from V and 0 bases from J; junction bases left unmatched: 7.

V usage is TRBV9 and J usage is TRBJ1-3, with D hard to call. This CDR3 contains 15 residues. V shed 0 bases and J shed 0 bases, with 7 bases lying between them. CDR1 SGDLS and CDR2 YYNGEE come from the germline V gene. CDR3 coding DNA: TGTGCCAGCAGCGTAGGGCTCGGCTCTGGAAACACCATATATTTT. Its protein is CASSVGLGSGNTIYF.

The chain uses TRBV23-1 and TRBJ2-1; D might be TRBD2 (6 bases). TRBV23-1 is recorded as an ORF, its role being uncertain. The V and J ends lost 4 bases and 4 bases respectively, with 14 bases between them. There are 15 residues in the CDR3. The CDR3 nucleotides read TGCGCCAGCAGTCGGCAATTGGAGGGGTACAATGAGCAGTTCTTC. Translation: CASSRQLEGYNEQFF.

The chain couples TRBV2 to TRBJ1-4; 10 bases line up with TRBD1. V gave up 4 bases and J gave up 7 bases; unmatched junction bases: 6. The CDR3 has 15 amino acids. Germline V gives CDR1 SNHLY, CDR2 FYNNEI. In DNA form, the CDR3 reads TGTGCCAGCAGTGGATCGGACAGGGGGAGTGAAAAACTGTTTTTT. Residues: CASSGSDRGSEKLFF.

With respect to this clone: This sample includes further DNA sequences coding for the same CDR3. This rearrangement joins TRBV28 to TRBJ1-5; D unclear. Trimming shortened V by 6 bases and J by 2 bases, and 8 bases separated the two germline ends. The CDR3 runs 13 residues. Germline V gene sequence: CDR1 MDHEN, CDR2 SYDVKM. Written as DNA, the CDR3 is TGTGCCAGCAGCCGGAGGGGCAATCAGCCCCAGCATTTT. Translation: CASSRRGNQPQHF.

This clone was observed a few times. The chain is built from TRBV10-3 and TRBJ2-5, with 7 bases that match TRBD1. V dropped 5 bases and J dropped 2; count of bases not matched to a gene: 8. Germline V gives CDR1 ENHRY, CDR2 SYGVKD. The CDR3 extends over 15 amino acids. CDR3 coding DNA: TGTGCCATCAGTAAAGACAGGGCTTCTCAAGAGACCCAGTACTTC. Translating gives CAISKDRASQETQYF.

The chain uses TRBV6-5 and TRBJ2-7; 10 bases match TRBD2. Trimming at V came to 5 bases and at J to 3 bases, leaving 7 bases not matched to a gene. Germline CDR1 reads MNHEY; CDR2 reads SVGAGI. The CDR3 length is 15 residues. The CDR3 is CASSHGASGSYEQYF. In DNA form, the CDR3 reads TGTGCCAGCAGTCACGGGGCTAGCGGGAGCTACGAGCAGTACTTC.

This chain uses TRBV7-8 with TRBJ1-1; D is perhaps TRBD1 (5 bases). Trimming removed 1 base at V and 3 bases at J, with 15 bases between. Germline V CDR1 and CDR2: SGHVS, FQNEAQ. The CDR3 runs to 16 residues. The CDR3 DNA sequence: TGTGCCAGCAGCTTAGTGAGGGGCCGGGGGGACACTGAAGCTTTCTTT. Translating gives CASSLVRGRGDTEAFF.

This chain joins TRBV10-3 and TRBJ2-7, with 7 bases matching TRBD1. Germline values: CDR1 ENHRY, CDR2 SYGVKD. This CDR3 spans 15 amino acids. V was clipped by 5 bases and J by 0 bases; unmatched bases: 7. The CDR3 reads CAISYRGLSSYEQYF. CDR3 sequence (DNA): TGTGCCATCAGTTACAGGGGATTAAGCTCCTACGAGCAGTACTTC.